This T cell receptor beta chain was found in a study of cytomegalovirus exposure and HLA in healthy donors. Germline CDR1 and CDR2: LGHNA and YSLEER. CDR3 length: 16 amino acids. V was clipped by 1 base and J by 6 bases; unmatched bases: 5. Amplification used 60 Vbeta primers and 13 Jbeta primers. Only in-frame clones appear in the TCRdb table, and some are missing; sequencing was by immunoSEQ multiplex PCR. The sample consists of some 200,000 clones, around three quarters of them appearing once. This clone turned up a few times. What it recognizes is unknown. Overall study findings and caveats: Further analysis was carried out later, and it showed several of the most significant clusters appearing linked to common viral pathogens.

The chain uses TRBV4-3 and TRBJ2-1, with TRBD2 matching 11 bases. This receptor was taken from a woman between 50 and 59 years old in good health and CMV-seronegative. Sequenced input: PBMCs. The CDR3: CASSQAGTSGLNEQFF. As DNA, the CDR3 is TGCGCCAGCAGCCAAGCCGGGACTAGCGGACTCAATGAGCAGTTCTTC.